Given below is one T cell receptor beta chain in context. A much larger clone differs from this one at a single base, so this may be a read error. The template was genomic DNA from peripheral blood, not RNA. The sample originates from a study of T cell repertoires in aging, cancer and after chemotherapy. The length of the CDR3 is 11 residues. CDR1 and CDR2 (germline): SQVTM, ANQGSEA. A mixed TRB-A/B primer pool amplified rearranged TRB by multiplex touch-down PCR. TCRdb recomputed calls from the multiplex PCR reads with MiXCR, one row per CDR3 protein. The sample includes about 15,000 distinct CDR3 sequences, 50% of them seen just once.

Specimen: blood. The gene calls are TRBV29-1 and TRBJ2-1, with unresolved D. The receptor was derived from a human donor in good health. The CDR3 is CGVDGRNEQFF. CDR3 coding DNA: TGCGGCGTTGATGGACGGAATGAGCAGTTCTTC.